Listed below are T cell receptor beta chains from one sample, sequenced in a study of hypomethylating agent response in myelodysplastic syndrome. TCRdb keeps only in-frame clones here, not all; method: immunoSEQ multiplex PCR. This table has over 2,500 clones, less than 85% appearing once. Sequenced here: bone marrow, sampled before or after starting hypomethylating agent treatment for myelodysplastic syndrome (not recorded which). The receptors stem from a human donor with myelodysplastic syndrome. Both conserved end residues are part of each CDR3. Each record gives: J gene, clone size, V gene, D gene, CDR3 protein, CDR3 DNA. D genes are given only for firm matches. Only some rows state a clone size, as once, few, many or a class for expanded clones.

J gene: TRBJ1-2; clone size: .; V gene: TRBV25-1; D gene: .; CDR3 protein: CASTEGGVGYTF; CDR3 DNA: TGTGCCAGCACCGAGGGGGGAGTCGGCTACACCTTC
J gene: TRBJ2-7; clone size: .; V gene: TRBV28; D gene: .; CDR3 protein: CASSLAGQGYEQYF; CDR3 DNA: TGTGCCAGCAGTTTAGCCGGGCAGGGGTACGAGCAGTACTTC
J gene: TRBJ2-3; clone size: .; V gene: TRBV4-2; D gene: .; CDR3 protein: CASSQELDTQYF; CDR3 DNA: TGTGCCAGCAGCCAAGAACTAGATACGCAGTATTTT
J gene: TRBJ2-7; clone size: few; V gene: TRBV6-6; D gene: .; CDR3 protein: CASSSLAYEQYF; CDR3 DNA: TGTGCCAGCAGTTCTCTAGCGTACGAGCAGTACTTC
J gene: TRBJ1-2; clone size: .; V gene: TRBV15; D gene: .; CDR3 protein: CATSRPSGGSMLSYTF; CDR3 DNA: TGTGCCACCAGCAGGCCCTCGGGGGGTTCTATGTTGAGCTACACCTTC
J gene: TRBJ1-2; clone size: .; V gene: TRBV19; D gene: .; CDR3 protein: CASSAKGTGPSGYGYTF; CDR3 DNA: TGTGCCAGTAGTGCAAAGGGGACGGGCCCTTCGGGCTATGGCTACACCTTC
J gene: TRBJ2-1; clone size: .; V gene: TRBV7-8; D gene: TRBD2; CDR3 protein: CASSLTSGGNEQFF; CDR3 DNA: TGTGCCAGCAGCCTGACTAGCGGAGGCAATGAGCAGTTCTTC
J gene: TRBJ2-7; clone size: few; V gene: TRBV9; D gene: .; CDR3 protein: CASSVGPITYEQYF; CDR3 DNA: TGTGCCAGCAGCGTAGGCCCGATTACCTACGAGCAGTACTTC
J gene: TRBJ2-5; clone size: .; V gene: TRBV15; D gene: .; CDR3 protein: CATKQTELETQYF; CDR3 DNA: TGTGCCACCAAGCAGACCGAGTTGGAGACCCAGTACTTC
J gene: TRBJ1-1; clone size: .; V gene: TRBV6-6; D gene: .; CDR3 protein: CASSYIEEAFF; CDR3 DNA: TGTGCCAGCAGTTACATCGAAGAAGCTTTCTTT
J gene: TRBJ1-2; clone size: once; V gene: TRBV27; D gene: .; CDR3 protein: CASGRGHGYTF; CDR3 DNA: TGTGCCAGCGGTAGGGGTCACGGCTACACCTTC
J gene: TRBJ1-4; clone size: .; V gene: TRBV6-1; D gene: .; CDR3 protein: CASSDTLKNEKLFF; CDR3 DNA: TGTGCCAGCAGTGACACACTCAAAAATGAAAAACTGTTTTTT
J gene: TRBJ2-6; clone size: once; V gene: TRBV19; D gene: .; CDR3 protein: CASTDGGSGANVLTF; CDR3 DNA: TGTGCCAGTACTGACGGGGGCTCTGGGGCCAACGTCCTGACTTTC
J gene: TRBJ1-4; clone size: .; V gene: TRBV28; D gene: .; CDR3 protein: CASSFQAQRGKLFF; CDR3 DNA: TGTGCCAGCAGTTTCCAGGCCCAGAGGGGGAAACTGTTTTTT
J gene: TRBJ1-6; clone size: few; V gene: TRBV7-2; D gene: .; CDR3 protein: CASSLGRWEGYSPLHF; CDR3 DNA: TGTGCCAGCAGCTTAGGCCGGTGGGAGGGTTACTCACCCCTCCACTTT
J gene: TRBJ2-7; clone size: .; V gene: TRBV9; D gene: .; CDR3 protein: CASSVDLRTPYEQYF; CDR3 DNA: TGTGCCAGCAGCGTAGATTTGCGGACCCCCTACGAGCAGTACTTC
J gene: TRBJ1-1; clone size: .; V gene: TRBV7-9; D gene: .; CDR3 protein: CASSLGSIRGGTEAFF; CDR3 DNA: TGTGCCAGCAGCTTAGGATCCATTCGGGGAGGTACTGAAGCTTTCTTT
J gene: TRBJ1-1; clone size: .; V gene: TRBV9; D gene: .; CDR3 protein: CASSVATGSEAFF; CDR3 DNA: TGTGCCAGCAGCGTAGCTACCGGTTCTGAAGCTTTCTTT
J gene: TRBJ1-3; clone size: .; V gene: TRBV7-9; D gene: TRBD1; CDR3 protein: CASSPKGASAGNTIYF; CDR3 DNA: TGTGCCAGCAGCCCGAAGGGGGCTAGCGCTGGAAACACCATATATTTT
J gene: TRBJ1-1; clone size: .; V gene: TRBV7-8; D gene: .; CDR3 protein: CASSPEVNLKAEAFF; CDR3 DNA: TGTGCCAGCAGCCCAGAAGTGAACTTAAAGGCTGAAGCTTTCTTT
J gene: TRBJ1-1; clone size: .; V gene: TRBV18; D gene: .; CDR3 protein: CASSPGWEGTEAFF; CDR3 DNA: TGTGCCAGCTCACCGGGCTGGGAGGGCACTGAAGCTTTCTTT
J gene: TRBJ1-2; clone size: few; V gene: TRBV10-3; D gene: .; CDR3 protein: CAISRHYGYTF; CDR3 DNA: TGTGCCATCAGCAGGCACTATGGCTACACCTTC
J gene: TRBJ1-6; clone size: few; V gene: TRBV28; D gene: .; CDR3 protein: CASSSSSSYNSPLHF; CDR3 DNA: TGTGCCAGCAGTTCCAGCAGCTCCTATAATTCACCCCTCCACTTT
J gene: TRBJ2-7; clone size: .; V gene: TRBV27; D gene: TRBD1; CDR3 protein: CASLFKGQGYYEQYF; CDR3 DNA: TGTGCCAGCCTCTTTAAGGGACAGGGGTATTACGAGCAGTACTTC
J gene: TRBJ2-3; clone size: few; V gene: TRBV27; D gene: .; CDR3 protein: CASSPAAGSDTQYF; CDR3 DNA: TGTGCCAGCAGTCCTGCGGCCGGGAGTGATACGCAGTATTTT
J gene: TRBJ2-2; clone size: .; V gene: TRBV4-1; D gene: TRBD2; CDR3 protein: CASSQFDGGRNAGELFF; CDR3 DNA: TGCGCCAGCAGCCAATTTGATGGCGGGAGGAACGCCGGGGAGCTGTTTTTT
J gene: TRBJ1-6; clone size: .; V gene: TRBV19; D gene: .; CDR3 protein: CASSIGPGVGNSPLHF; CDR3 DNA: TGTGCCAGTAGTATCGGCCCGGGGGTCGGGAATTCACCCCTCCACTTT
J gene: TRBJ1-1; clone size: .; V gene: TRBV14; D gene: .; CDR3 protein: CASSLRISFTEAFF; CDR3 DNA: TGTGCCAGCAGCCTCCGGATATCCTTCACTGAAGCTTTCTTT
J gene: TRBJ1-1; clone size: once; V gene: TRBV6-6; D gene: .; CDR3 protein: CASRYGTGTEAFF; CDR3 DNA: TGTGCCAGCAGGTACGGGACGGGCACTGAAGCTTTCTTT
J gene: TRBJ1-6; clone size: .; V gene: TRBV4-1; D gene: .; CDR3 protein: CASSQDLLGSPLHF; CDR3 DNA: TGCGCCAGCAGCCAAGACCTCTTGGGTTCACCCCTCCACTTT
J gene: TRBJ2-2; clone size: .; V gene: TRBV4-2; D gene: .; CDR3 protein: CASSQPADTGELFF; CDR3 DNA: TGTGCCAGCAGCCAACCGGCAGACACCGGGGAGCTGTTTTTT
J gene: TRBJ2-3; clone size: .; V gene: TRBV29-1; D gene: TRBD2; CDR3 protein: CSLGGPPTDTQYF; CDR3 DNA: TGCAGCCTGGGAGGGCCTCCCACGGATACGCAGTATTTT
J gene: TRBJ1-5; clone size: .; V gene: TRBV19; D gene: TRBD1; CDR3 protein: CASRSWDSGLSNQPQHF; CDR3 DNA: TGTGCCAGTAGGTCGTGGGACAGCGGTCTTAGCAATCAGCCCCAGCATTTT
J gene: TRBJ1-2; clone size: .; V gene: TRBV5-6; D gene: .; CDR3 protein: CASGQLSGYTF; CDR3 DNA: TGTGCCAGCGGACAGCTTTCAGGCTACACCTTC
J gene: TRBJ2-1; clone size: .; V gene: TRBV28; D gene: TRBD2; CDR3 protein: CASSLPPLAGGKYNEQFF; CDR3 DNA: TGTGCCAGCAGTTTGCCACCTCTAGCGGGAGGAAAGTACAATGAGCAGTTCTTC
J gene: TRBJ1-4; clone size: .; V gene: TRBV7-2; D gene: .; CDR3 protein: CASSRSRTVGSPREKLFF; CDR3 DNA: TGTGCCAGCAGCCGTTCAAGAACTGTCGGAAGTCCGAGGGAAAAACTGTTTTTT
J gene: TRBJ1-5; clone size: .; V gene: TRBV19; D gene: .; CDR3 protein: CASSIEGNQPQHF; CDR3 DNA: TGTGCCAGTAGTATTGAGGGAAATCAGCCCCAGCATTTT
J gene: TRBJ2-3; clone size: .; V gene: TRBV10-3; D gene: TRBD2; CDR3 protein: CAISGIRGGTDTQYF; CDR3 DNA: TGTGCCATCTCAGGAATTCGGGGGGGCACAGATACGCAGTATTTT
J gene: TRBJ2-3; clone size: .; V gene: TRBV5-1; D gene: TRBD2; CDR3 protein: CASSLTSGGGDTQYF; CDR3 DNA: TGCGCCAGCAGCTTGACTAGCGGAGGGGGAGATACGCAGTATTTT
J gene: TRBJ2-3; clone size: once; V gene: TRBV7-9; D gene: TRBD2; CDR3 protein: CASSPSGRAFADTQYF; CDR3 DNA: TGTGCCAGCAGCCCTAGCGGGAGGGCCTTCGCAGATACGCAGTATTTT